This T cell receptor beta chain appears in the sequencing data of a study of blood T cells in healthy people across ages. Study-level findings and limits: Long-lived and aged donors differed, with more naive CD4+ cells and higher diversity in the long-lived. While age rose, TCR beta diversity per million T cells dropped in a roughly linear way. The study regarded diversity estimates from one million T cells as underestimates.

Extraction of total RNA produced a minimum of 5 micrograms from each sample. V was pared by 3 bases and J by 3 bases, with 11 bases between. There are 14 residues in the CDR3. The V gene's germline CDR1 is SGHTA and CDR2 FQGNSA. For this clonotype: Its antigen remains unidentified.

Then a second PCR, running about 7 to 11 cycles, was carried out with a sample-barcoded 5' primer and a J-beta primer mix. In TCRdb, the 5' RACE reads were re-called with MiXCR into one record per CDR3 protein. Of roughly 1,500,000 distinct CDR3 sequences in the sample, about 43% were seen once. The sequence was obtained from a woman aged 18-29 years in good health. What was sequenced was blood. The chain is built from TRBV7-2 and TRBJ1-2; the D is unclear. CDR3 residues: CASSFASSYYGYTF. CDR3 DNA sequence: TGTGCCAGCAGCTTCGCCTCCTCATACTATGGCTACACCTTC.